The present T cell receptor (beta chain) was sequenced within a study of blood T cell repertoires in COVID-19. From germline, CDR1 is LNHNV and CDR2 YYDKDF (reference sequence). Trimming pared 0 bases from V and 3 bases from J, leaving 10 bases between. This CDR3 contains 15 residues. Method: immunoSEQ multiplex PCR; TCRdb's copy keeps in-frame clones and lacks some. This sample carries some 150,000 clones, approximately 80% of them seen once, and the ten largest clones take roughly 15%. The chain couples TRBV15 to TRBJ2-3; D call uncertain. This sequence was found in a woman aged 70-85 years with COVID-19, enrolled during active disease. Specimen: peripheral blood. Here the CDR3 DNA reads TGTGCCACCAGCAGAGATCCCGGGTCAACAGATACGCAGTATTTT. The encoded protein is CATSRDPGSTDTQYF.